This T cell receptor (beta chain) stems from a study of T cell responses to AZD1222 COVID-19 vaccine. Trimming removed 5 bases from V and 5 bases from J, with 21 bases in between. There are 16 residues in the CDR3. Germline CDR1 is SGHTA and CDR2 is FQGNSA. Study-wide findings and caveats: Distributed over spike, vaccine-associated CD4 TCRs predominated at 160-218 and 743-854.

This clone has just a few counts. What it recognizes is unknown. The data were produced by immunoSEQ multiplex PCR, yet TCRdb's version contains in-frame clones alone and is incomplete. Seen here are around 120,000 clones, more than 90% observed once, and the top ten hold 1% to 1.3%. The chain combines TRBV7-2 with TRBJ2-5; D unresolved. Source: peripheral blood, taken 28 days after the second AZD1222 dose. The sequence came from an adult who received the AZD1222 COVID-19 vaccine. In DNA, the CDR3 is TGTGCCAGCAGCCTCGGCACATCTCCACTCCACGAGACCCAGTACTTC. This codes for CASSLGTSPLHETQYF.